A single sample is the source of the 2 T cell receptor beta chains below, sequenced in a study of T cell responses to AZD1222 COVID-19 vaccine. Produced via immunoSEQ multiplex PCR; TCRdb's table is partial and in-frame only. This sample has about 160,000 clones; 92% occur once, and the top ten carry approximately 3.3%. Sequencing was performed on peripheral blood, taken 28 days after the second AZD1222 dose. These TCRs come from an adult who received the AZD1222 COVID-19 vaccine.

The gene calls are TRBV7-2 and TRBJ2-3; 8 nucleotides agree with TRBD2. Unmatched junction bases numbered 10, after V lost 2 bases and J lost 6 bases. Germline V CDR1 and CDR2: SGHTA, FQGNSA. This CDR3 has 16 amino acids. DNA for the CDR3: TGTGCCAGCAGCTTAATGGCTAGCGGGCCTGGGGATACGCAGTATTTT. It codes for CASSLMASGPGDTQYF.

The chain joins TRBV20-1 to TRBJ2-1, with D possibly called TRBD1 or TRBD2 (5 bases each). The germline V gene encodes CDR1 DFQATT and CDR2 SNEGSKA (reference sequence). CDR3 length: 15 amino acids. V lost 3 bases and J 2 bases, leaving 14 bases between the germline ends. The CDR3 reads CSASRGGSTYNEQFF. CDR3 sequence (DNA): TGCAGTGCTAGTCGGGGCGGGTCAACCTACAATGAGCAGTTCTTC.